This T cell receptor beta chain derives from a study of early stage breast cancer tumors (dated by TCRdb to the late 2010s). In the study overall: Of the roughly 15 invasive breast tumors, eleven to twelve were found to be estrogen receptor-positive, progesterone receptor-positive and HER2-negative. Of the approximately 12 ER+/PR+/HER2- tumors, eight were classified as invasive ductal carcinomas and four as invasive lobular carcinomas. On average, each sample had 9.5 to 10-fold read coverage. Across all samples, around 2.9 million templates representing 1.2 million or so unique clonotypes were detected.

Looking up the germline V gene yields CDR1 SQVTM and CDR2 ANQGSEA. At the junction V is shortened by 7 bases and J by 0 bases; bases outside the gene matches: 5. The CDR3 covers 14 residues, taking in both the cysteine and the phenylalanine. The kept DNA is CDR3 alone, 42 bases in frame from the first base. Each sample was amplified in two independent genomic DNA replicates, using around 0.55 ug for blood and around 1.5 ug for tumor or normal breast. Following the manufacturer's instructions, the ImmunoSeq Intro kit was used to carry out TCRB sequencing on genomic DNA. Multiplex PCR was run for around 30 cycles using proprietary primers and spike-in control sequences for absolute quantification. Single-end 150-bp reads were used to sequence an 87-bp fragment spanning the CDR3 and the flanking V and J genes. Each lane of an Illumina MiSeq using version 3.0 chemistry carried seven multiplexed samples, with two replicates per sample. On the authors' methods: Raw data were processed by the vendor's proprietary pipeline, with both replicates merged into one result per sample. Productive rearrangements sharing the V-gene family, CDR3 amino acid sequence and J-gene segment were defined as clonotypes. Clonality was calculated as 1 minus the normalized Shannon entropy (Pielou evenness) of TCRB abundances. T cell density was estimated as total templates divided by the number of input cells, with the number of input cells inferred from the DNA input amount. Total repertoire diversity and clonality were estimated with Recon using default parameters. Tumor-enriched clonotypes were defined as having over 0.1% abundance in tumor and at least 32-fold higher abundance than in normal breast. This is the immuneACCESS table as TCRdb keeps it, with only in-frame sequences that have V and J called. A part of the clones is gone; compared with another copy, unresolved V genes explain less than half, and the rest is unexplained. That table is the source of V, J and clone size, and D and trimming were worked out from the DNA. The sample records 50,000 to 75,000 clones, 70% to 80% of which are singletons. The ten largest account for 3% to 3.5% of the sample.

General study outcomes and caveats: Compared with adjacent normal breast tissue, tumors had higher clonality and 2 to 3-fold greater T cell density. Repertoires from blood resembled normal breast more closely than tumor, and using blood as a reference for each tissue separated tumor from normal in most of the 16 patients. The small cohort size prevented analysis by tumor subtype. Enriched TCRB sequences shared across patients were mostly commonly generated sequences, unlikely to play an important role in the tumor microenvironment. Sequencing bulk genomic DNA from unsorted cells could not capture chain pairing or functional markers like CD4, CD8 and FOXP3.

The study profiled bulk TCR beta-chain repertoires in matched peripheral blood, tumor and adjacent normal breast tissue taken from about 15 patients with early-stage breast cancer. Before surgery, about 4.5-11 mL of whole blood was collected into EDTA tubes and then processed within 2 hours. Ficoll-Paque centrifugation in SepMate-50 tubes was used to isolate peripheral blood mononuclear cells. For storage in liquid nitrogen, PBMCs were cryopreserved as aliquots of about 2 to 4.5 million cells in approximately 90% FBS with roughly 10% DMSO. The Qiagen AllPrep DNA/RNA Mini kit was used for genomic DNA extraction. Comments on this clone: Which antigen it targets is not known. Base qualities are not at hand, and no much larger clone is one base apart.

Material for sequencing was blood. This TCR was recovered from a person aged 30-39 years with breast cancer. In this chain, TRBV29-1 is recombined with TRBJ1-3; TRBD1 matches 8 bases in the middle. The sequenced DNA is TGCAGCGCCTCAGGACAGGGCTCTGGAAACACCATATATTTT. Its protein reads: CSASGQGSGNTIYF.